This T cell receptor beta chain was recovered during a study of cytomegalovirus exposure and HLA in healthy donors. Study conclusions and caveats: There were a few CMV-associated chains whose specificity for CMV antigens was confirmed in vitro. Cytomegalovirus association was assigned to about 150 TCR beta chains.

About this clone itself: The target antigen is unknown.

This table comes from immunoSEQ multiplex PCR, and its TCRdb copy is limited to in-frame clones, with some not included. The sample records tens of thousands of clones, around 94% being singletons. The donors were members of the validation cohort comprising 100 to 150 subjects, separate from the roughly 690-subject first cohort. Germline V gives CDR1 MNHEY, CDR2 SVGAGI. The ends lost 8 bases at V and 2 bases at J; junction bases unmatched: 7. The CDR3 has 14 amino acids. Sequencing was performed on PBMCs. The receptor's source is a man younger than 30 in good health and CMV-seronegative. The V and J genes are TRBV6-5 and TRBJ2-3; 7 bases map to TRBD2. CDR3: CASASSGPTDTQYF. The DNA of the CDR3 is TGTGCCAGCGCCTCTAGCGGACCCACAGATACGCAGTATTTT.